This T cell receptor beta chain was captured by sequencing in a study of T cell clonotyping in hematopoietic cell transplantation. Notes on the study in general: At the given depth, recipient repertoires were over 95% de novo clonotypes.

Clones were sequenced by immunoSEQ multiplex PCR, and TCRdb holds only the in-frame ones, with some missing. There are about 12,000 clones in the sample; approximately 70% occur only once, and 14% to 15% lies in the top ten. To note about this clone: Its antigen is still unknown.

V dropped 8 bases and J dropped 4 bases, with 21 bases sitting between them. CDR1 is SNHLY, CDR2 FYNNEI, per germline. The CDR3 totals 15 residues. J is TRBJ2-7 and V is TRBV2; D is unresolved. The sample here was peripheral blood mononuclear cells, taken 180 days after allogeneic stem cell transplant. The receptor's source is a male patient aged 60-70 years who had an allogeneic stem cell transplant from an unrelated donor, so the T cells may come from the graft donor. Some clones in this sample may be carry-over from other donors' samples. CDR3 DNA sequence: TGTGCCAGCGTCCCAGGATTTAGCAAACATTACGAGCAGTACTTC. Amino acid sequence: CASVPGFSKHYEQYF.